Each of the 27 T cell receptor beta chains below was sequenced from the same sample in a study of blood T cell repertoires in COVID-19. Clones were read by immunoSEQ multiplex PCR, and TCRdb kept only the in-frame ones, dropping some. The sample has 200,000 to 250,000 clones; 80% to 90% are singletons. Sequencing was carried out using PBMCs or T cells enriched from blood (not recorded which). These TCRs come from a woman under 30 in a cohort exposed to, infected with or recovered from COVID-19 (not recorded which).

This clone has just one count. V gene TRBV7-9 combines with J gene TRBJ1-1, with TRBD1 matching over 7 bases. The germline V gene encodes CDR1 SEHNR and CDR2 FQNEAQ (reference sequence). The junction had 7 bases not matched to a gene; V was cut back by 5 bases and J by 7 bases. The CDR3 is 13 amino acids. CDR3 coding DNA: TGTGCCAGCAGCAGCACAGGGGAATATGAAGCTTTCTTT. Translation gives CASSSTGEYEAFF.

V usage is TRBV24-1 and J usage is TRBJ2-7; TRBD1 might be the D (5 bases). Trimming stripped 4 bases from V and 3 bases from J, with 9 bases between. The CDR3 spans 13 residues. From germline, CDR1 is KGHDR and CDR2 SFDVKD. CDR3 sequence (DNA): TGTGCCACCAGTGACTTAACAGGCTACGAGCAGTACTTC. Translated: CATSDLTGYEQYF.

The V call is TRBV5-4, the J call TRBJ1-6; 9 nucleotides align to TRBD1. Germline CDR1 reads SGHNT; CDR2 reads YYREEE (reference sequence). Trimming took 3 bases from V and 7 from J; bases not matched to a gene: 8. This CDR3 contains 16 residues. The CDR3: CASSSGDRVGNSPLHF. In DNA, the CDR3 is TGTGCCAGCAGCTCGGGGGACAGGGTGGGGAATTCACCCCTCCACTTT.

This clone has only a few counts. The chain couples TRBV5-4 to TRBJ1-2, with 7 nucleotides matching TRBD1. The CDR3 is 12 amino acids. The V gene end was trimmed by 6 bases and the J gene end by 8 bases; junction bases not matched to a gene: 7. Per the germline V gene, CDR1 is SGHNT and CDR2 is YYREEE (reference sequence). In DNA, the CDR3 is TGTGCCAGCAATGACAGGGAAGGAGGCTACACCTTC. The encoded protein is CASNDREGGYTF.

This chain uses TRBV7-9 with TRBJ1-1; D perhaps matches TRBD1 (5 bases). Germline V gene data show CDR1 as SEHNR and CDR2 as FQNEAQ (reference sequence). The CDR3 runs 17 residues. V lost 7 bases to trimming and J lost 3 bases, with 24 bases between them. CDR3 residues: CASTSFPTRVIDTEAFF. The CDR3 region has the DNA TGTGCCAGCACGTCCTTCCCTACCAGGGTAATCGACACTGAAGCTTTCTTT.

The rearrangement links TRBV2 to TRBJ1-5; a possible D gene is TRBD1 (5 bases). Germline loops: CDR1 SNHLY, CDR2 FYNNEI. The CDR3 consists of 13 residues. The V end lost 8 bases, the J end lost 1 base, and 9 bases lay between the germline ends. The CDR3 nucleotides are TGTGCCAGCGCGACAGTAAGCAATCAGCCCCAGCATTTT. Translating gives CASATVSNQPQHF.

CDR3 amino acids: CASSLGQGEKLFF. The CDR3 DNA reads TGCGCCAGCAGCTTGGGACAGGGCGAAAAACTGTTTTTT. The genes are TRBV5-1 and TRBJ1-4, with 7 bases identical to TRBD1. V shed 0 bases, J shed 8 bases, and the junction held 1 base outside the gene matches. Germline CDR1 SGHRS, CDR2 YFSETQ. CDR3 size: 13 residues.

The CDR3 reads CASSAGTSGSDTQYF. The CDR3 DNA sequence: TGTGCCAGCAGTGCGGGGACTAGCGGGAGCGATACGCAGTATTTT. The chain couples TRBV2 to TRBJ2-3; 14 bases agree with TRBD2. This CDR3 region has 15 residues. Germline CDR1 is SNHLY and CDR2 is FYNNEI. V shed 4 bases and J 6 bases; nucleotides not matched to a gene: 3.

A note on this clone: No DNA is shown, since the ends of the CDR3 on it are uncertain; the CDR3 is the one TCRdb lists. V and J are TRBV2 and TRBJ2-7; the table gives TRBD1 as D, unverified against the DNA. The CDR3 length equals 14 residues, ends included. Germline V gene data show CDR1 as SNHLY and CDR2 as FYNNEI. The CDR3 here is CASILAGAFYEQYF.

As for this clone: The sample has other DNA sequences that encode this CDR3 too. The CDR3 loop is CASSYSGGNTEAFF. The CDR3 region has the DNA TGTGCCAGCAGTTACTCCGGGGGGAACACTGAAGCTTTCTTT. The chain joins TRBV6-5 to TRBJ1-1; D is perhaps TRBD1 (5 bases). The CDR3 spans 14 residues. V shed 0 bases and J shed 1 base, with 6 bases lying between them. Germline V gene sequence: CDR1 MNHEY, CDR2 SVGAGI.

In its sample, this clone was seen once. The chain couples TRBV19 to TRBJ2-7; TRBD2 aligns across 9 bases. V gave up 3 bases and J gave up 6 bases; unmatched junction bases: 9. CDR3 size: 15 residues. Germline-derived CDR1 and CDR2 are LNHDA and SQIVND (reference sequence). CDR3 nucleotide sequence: TGTGCCAGTAGTATTTTGGCGGGAGGGCTGAGCGAGCAGTACTTC. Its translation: CASSILAGGLSEQYF.

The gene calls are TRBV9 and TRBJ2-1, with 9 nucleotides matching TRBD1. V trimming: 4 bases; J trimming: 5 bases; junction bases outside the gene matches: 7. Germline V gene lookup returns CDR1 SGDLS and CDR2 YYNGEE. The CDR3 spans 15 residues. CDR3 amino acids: CASSFTGGRDNEQFF. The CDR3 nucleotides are TGTGCCAGCAGCTTTACAGGGGGCAGGGACAATGAGCAGTTCTTC.

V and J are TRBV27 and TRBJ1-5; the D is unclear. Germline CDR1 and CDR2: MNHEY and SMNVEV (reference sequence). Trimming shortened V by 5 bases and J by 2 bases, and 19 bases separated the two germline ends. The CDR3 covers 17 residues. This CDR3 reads CASSPSQGFLGNQPQHF. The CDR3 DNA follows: TGTGCCAGCAGTCCTAGTCAAGGTTTTCTTGGCAATCAGCCCCAGCATTTT.

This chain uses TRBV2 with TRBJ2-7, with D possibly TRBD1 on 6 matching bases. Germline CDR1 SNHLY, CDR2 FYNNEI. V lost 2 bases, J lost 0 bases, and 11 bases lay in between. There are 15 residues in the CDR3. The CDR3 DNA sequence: TGTGCCAGCAGTGAACCAGAGGACAGCTCCTACGAGCAGTACTTC. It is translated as CASSEPEDSSYEQYF. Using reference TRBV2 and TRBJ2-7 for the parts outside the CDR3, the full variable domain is EPEVTQTPSHQVTQMGQEVILRCVPISNHLYFYWYRQILGQKVEFLVSFYNNEISEKSEIFDDQFSVERPDGSNFTLKIRSTKLEDSAMYFCASSEPEDSSYEQYFGPGTRLTVT.

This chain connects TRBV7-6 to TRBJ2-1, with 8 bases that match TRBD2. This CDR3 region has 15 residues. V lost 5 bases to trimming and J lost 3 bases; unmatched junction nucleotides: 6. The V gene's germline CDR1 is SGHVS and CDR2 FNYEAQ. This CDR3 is CASSITSGVYNEQFF. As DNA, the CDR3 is TGTGCCAGCAGCATAACTAGCGGAGTCTACAATGAGCAGTTCTTC.

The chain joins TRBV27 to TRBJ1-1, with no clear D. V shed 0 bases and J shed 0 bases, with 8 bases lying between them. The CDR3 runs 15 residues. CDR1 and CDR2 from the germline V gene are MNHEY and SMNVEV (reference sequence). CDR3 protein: CASSLSRSMNTEAFF. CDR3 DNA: TGTGCCAGCAGTTTATCGAGGAGCATGAACACTGAAGCTTTCTTT.

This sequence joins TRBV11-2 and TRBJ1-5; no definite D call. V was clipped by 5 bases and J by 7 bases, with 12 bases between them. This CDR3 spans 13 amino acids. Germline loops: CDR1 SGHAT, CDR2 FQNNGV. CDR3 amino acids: CASSPSGDQPQHF. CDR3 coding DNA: TGTGCCAGCAGCCCCTCGGGTGACCAGCCCCAGCATTTT.

The DNA of the CDR3 is TGTGCCACCAGTGATTTGACTAGCGGGCGGGGGGAGACCCAGTACTTC. Amino acid sequence: CATSDLTSGRGETQYF. The gene calls are TRBV24-1 and TRBJ2-5; 9 nucleotides match TRBD2. V lost 0 bases to trimming and J lost 5 bases; unmatched junction nucleotides: 6. The CDR3 runs 16 residues. The germline CDR1 and CDR2 sequences are KGHDR and SFDVKD.

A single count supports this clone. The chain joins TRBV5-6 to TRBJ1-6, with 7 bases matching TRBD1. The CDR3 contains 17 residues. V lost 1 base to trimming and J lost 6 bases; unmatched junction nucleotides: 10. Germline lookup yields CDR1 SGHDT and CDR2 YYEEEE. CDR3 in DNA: TGTGCCAGCAGCTTGACCCCGCCGACAGGGAGTAATTCACCCCTCCACTTT. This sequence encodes CASSLTPPTGSNSPLHF.

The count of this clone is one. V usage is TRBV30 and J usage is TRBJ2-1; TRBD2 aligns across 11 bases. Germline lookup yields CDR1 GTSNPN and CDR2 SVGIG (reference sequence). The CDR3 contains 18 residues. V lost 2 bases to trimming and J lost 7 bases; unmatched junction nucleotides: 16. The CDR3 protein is CAWSSSRTTSGTGNEQFF. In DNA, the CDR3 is TGTGCCTGGAGTTCCTCCCGTACGACTAGCGGGACGGGAAATGAGCAGTTCTTC.

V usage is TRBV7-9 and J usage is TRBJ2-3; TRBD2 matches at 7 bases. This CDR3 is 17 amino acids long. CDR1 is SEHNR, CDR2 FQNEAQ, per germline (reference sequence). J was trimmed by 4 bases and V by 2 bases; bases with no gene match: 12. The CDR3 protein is CASSLSISGDPPDTQYF. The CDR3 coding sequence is TGTGCCAGCAGCTTAAGCATAAGCGGGGATCCCCCAGATACGCAGTATTTT.

The CDR3 DNA follows: TGTGCCAGCAGCACGTCTAGCGGGAGCGGGAGCAATGAGCAGTTCTTC. Protein product: CASSTSSGSGSNEQFF. The chain has TRBV9 and TRBJ2-1, with 10 bases fitting TRBD2. The germline CDR1 and CDR2 sequences are SGDLS and YYNGEE. The CDR3 length is 16 residues. Losses at the gene ends were 4 bases for V and 6 bases for J; bases not matched to a gene: 10.

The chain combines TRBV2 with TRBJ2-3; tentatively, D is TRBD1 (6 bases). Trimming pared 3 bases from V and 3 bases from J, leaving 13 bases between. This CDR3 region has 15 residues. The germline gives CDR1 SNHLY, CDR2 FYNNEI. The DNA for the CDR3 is TGTGCCAGCAGTGAGGGGCAGGGGTTGACAGATACGCAGTATTTT. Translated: CASSEGQGLTDTQYF.

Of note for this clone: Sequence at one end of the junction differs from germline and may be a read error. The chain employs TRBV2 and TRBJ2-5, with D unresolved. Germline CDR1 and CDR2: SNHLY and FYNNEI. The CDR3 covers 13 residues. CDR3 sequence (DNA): TGTGCCAGCGGGCCGTCAGACCAAGGGACCCAGTACTTC. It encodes CASGPSDQGTQYF.

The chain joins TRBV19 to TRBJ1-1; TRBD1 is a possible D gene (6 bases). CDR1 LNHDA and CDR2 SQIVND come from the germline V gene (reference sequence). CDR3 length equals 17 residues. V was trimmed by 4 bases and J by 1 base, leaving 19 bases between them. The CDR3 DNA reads TGTGCCAGTAGTAAAACAGGGCCCTACAAATCGAACACTGAAGCTTTCTTT. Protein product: CASSKTGPYKSNTEAFF. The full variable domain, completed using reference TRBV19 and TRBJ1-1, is DGGITQSPKYLFRKEGQNVTLSCEQNLNHDAMYWYRQDPGQGLRLIYYSQIVNDFQKGDIAEGYSVSREKKESFPLTVTSAQKNPTAFYLCASSKTGPYKSNTEAFFGQGTRLTVV.

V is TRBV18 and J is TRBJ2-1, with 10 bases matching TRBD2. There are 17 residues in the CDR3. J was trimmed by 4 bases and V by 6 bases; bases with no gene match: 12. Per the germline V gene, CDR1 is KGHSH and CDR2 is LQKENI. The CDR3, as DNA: TGTGCCAGCTCCTCTTTTCCGGCTAGCGGGGGATACAATGAGCAGTTCTTC. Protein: CASSSFPASGGYNEQFF.

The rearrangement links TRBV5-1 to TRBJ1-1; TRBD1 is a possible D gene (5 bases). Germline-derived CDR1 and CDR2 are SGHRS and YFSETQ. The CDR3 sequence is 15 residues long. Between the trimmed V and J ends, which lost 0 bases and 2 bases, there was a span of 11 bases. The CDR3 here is CASSLGQTANTEAFF. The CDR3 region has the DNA TGCGCCAGCAGCTTGGGACAGACCGCCAACACTGAAGCTTTCTTT. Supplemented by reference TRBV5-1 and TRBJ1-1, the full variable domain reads KAGVTQTPRYLIKTRGQQVTLSCSPISGHRSVSWYQQTPGQGLQFLFEYFSETQRNKGNFPGRFSGRQFSNSRSEMNVSTLELGDSALYLCASSLGQTANTEAFFGQGTRLTVV.